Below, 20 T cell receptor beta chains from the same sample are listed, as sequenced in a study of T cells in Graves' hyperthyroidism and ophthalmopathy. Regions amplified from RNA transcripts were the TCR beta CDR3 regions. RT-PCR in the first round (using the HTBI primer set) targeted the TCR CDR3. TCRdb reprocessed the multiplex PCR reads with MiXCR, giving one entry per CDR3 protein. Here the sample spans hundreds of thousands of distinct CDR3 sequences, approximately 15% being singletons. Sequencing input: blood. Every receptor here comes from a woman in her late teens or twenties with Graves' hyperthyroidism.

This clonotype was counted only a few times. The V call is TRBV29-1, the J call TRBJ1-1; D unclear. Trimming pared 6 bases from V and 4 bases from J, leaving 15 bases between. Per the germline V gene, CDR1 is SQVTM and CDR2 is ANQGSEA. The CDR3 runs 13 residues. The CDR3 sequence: CSVWVPAVTEAFF. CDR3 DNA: TGCAGCGTGTGGGTTCCCGCCGTCACTGAAGCTTTCTTT. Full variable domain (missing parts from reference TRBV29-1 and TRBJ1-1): SAVISQKPSRDICQRGTSLTIQCQVDSQVTMMFWYRQQPGQSLTLIATANQGSEATYESGFVIDKFPISRPNLTFSTLTVSNMSPEDSSIYLCSVWVPAVTEAFFGQGTRLTVV.

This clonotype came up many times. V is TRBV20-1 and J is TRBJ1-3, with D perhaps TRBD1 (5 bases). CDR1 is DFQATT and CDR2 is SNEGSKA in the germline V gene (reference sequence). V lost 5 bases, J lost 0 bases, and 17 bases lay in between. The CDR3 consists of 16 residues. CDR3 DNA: TGCAGTGCTCCACGCTCGACAGAAAACTCTGGAAACACCATATATTTT. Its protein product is CSAPRSTENSGNTIYF.

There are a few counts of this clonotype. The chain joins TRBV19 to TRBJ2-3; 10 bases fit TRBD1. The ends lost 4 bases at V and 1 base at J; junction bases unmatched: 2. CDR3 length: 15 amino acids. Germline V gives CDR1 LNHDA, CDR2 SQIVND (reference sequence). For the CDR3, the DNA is TGTGCCAGTAGTACCGGGACAGGGGGCACAGATACGCAGTATTTT. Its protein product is CASSTGTGGTDTQYF.

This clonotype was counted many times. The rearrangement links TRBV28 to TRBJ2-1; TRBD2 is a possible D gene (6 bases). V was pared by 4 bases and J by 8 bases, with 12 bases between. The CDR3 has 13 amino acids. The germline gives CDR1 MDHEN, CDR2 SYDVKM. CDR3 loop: CASSWGGADEQFF. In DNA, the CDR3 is TGTGCCAGCAGTTGGGGAGGAGCCGATGAGCAGTTCTTC.

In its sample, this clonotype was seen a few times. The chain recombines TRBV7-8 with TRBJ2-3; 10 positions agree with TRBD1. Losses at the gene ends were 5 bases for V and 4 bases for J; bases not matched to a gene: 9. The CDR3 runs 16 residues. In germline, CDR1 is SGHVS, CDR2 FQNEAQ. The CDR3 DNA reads TGTGCCAGCAGCCCGAACCGACAGGGGGCCGCAGATACGCAGTATTTT. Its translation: CASSPNRQGAADTQYF.

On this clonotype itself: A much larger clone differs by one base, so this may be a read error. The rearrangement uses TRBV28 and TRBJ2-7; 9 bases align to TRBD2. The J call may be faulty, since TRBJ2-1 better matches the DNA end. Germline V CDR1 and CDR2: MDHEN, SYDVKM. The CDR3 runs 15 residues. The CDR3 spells CASRDFSGRGYEQFF. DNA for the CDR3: TGTGCCAGCAGGGACTTTAGCGGGAGAGGCTACGAGCAGTTCTTC.

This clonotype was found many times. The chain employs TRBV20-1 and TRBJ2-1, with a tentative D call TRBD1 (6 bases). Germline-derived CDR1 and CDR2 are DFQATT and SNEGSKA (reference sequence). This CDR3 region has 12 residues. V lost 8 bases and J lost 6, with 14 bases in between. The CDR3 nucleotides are TGCAGTTCCCAGGGGTCCCGCAATGAGCAGTTCTTC. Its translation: CSSQGSRNEQFF.

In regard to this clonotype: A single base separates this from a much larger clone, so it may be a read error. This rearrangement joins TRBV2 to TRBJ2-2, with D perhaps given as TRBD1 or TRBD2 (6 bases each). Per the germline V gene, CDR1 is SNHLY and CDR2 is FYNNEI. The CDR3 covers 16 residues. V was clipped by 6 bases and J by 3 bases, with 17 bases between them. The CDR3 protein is CASRGWGASDTGELFF. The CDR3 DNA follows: TGTGCCAGCAGAGGATGGGGGGCGTCCGACACCGGGGAGCTGTTTTTT.

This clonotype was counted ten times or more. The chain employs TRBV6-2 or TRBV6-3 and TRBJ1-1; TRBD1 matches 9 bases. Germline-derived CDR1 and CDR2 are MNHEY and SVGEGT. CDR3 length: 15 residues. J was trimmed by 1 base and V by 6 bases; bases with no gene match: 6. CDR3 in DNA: TGTGCCAGCAGACCCGGGACAGGGACGAACACTGAAGCTTTCTTT. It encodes CASRPGTGTNTEAFF.

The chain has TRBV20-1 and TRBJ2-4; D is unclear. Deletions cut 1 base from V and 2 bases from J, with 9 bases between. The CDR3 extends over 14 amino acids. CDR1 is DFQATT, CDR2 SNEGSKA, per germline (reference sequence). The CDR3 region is CSARGASPKNIQYF. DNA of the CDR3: TGCAGTGCTAGAGGCGCCTCCCCCAAAAACATTCAGTACTTC.

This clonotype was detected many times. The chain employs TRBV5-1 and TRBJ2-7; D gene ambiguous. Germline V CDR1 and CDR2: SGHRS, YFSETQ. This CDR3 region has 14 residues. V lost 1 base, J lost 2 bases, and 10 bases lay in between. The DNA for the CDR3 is TGCGCCAGCAGCTTGAAGGGATCGACCTACGAGCAGTACTTC. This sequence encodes CASSLKGSTYEQYF.

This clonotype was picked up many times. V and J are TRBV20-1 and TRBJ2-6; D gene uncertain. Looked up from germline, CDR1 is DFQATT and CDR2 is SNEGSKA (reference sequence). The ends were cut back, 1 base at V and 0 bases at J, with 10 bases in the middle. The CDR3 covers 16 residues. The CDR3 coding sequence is TGCAGTGCTAGAGGGAGAACCAACTCTGGGGCCAACGTCCTGACTTTC. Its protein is CSARGRTNSGANVLTF.

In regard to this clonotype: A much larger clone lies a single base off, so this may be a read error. The CDR3 sequence: CAISDVDRGTTDTQYF. The CDR3 DNA is TGTGCCATCAGTGACGTGGACAGGGGTACCACAGATACGCAGTATTTT. The chain employs TRBV10-3 and TRBJ2-3; 9 nucleotides agree with TRBD1. The CDR3 extends over 16 amino acids. V was pared by 3 bases and J by 2 bases, with 6 bases of the junction left unmatched. Per germline, CDR1 ENHRY and CDR2 SYGVKD.

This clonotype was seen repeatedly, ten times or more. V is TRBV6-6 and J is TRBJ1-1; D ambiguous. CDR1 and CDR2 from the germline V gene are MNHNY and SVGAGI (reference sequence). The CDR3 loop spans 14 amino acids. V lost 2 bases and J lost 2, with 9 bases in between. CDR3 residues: CASSYLPDNTEAFF. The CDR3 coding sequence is TGTGCCAGCAGTTACCTCCCGGACAACACTGAAGCTTTCTTT.

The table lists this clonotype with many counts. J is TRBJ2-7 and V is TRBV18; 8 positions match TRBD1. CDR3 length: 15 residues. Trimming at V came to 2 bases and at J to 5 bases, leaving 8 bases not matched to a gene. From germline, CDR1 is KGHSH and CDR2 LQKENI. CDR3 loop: CASSPLGQVGHEQYF. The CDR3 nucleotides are TGTGCCAGCTCACCATTGGGACAGGTTGGTCACGAGCAGTACTTC.

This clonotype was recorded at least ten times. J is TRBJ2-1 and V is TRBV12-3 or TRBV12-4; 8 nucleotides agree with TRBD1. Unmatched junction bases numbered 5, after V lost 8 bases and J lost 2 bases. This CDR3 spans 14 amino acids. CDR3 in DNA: TGTGCCAGCGACAGGGGAGCCACCTACAATGAGCAGTTCTTC. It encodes CASDRGATYNEQFF.

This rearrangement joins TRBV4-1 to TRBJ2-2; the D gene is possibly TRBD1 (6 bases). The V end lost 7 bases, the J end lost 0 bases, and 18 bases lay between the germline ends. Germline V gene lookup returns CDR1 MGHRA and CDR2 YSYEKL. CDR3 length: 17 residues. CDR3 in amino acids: CASTQTPGQTNTGELFF. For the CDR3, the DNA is TGCGCCAGCACCCAGACTCCAGGACAGACGAACACCGGGGAGCTGTTTTTT.

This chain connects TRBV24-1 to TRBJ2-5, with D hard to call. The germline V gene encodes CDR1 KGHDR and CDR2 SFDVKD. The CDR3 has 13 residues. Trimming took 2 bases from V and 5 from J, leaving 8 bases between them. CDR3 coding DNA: TGTGCCACCAGTGATTCCCCGTGGGAGACCCAGTACTTC. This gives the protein CATSDSPWETQYF.

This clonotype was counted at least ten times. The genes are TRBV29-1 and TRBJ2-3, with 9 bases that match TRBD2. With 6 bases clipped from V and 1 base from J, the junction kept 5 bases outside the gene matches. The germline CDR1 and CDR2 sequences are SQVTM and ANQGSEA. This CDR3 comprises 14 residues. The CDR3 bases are TGCAGCGTGGCGGTAGCGGGGGGCACAGATACGCAGTATTTT. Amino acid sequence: CSVAVAGGTDTQYF.

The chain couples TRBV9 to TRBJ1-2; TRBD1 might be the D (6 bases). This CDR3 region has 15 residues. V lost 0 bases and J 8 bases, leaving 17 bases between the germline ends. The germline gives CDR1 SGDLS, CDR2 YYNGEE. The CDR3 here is CASSVEVGGGGGYTF. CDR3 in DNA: TGTGCCAGCAGCGTAGAGGTGGGAGGGGGAGGAGGCTACACCTTC.